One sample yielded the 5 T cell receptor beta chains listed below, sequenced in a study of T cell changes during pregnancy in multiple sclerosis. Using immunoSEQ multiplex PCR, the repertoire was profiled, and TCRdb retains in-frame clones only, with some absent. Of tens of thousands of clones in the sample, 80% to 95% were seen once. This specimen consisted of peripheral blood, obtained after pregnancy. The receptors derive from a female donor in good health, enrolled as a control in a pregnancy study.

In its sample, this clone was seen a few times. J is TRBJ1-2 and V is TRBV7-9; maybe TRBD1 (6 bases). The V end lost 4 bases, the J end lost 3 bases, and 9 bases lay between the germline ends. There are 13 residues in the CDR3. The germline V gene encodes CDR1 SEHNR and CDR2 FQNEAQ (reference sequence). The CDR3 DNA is TGTGCCAGCAGCTCCCCAGGGGACTATGGCTACACCTTC. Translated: CASSSPGDYGYTF.

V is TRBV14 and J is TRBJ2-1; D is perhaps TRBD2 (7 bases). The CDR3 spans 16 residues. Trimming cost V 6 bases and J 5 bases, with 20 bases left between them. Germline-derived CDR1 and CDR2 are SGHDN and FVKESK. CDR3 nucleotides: TGTGCCAGCAGTCGTAGGGGGGGCGCAGGTCACAATGAGCAGTTCTTC. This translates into CASSRRGGAGHNEQFF.

CDR3: CASSQEEGSGANVLTF. CDR3 bases: TGTGCCAGCAGCCAAGAGGAGGGGTCCGGGGCCAACGTCCTGACTTTC. The chain employs TRBV4-2 and TRBJ2-6, with a possible D match to TRBD2 (6 bases). Trimming left V 0 bases short and J 4 bases short, with 10 bases between. The CDR3 spans 16 residues. CDR1 LGHNA and CDR2 YNFKEQ come from the germline V gene.

The CDR3 loop is CASSLRDSLEQFF. CDR3 DNA: TGCGCCAGCAGCTTGAGAGACTCCTTAGAGCAGTTCTTC. V usage is TRBV5-1 and J usage is TRBJ2-1; D unresolved. CDR1 and CDR2 from the germline V gene are SGHRS and YFSETQ. Trimming stripped 1 base from V and 10 bases from J, with 12 bases between. There are 13 residues in the CDR3.

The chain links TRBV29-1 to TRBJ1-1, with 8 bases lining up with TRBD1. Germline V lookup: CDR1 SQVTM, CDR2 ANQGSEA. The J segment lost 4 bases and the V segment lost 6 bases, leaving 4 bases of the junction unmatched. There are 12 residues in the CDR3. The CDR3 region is CSVSRGPTEAFF. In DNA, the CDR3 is TGCAGCGTGTCCAGGGGGCCCACTGAAGCTTTCTTT. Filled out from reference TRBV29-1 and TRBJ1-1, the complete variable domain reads SAVISQKPSRDICQRGTSLTIQCQVDSQVTMMFWYRQQPGQSLTLIATANQGSEATYESGFVIDKFPISRPNLTFSTLTVSNMSPEDSSIYLCSVSRGPTEAFFGQGTRLTVV.